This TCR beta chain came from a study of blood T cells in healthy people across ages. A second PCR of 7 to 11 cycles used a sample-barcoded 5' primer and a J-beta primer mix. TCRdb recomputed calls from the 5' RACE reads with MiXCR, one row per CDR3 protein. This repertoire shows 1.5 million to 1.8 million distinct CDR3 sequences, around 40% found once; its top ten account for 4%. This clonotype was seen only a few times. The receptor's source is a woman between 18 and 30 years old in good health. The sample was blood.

The CDR3 loop reads CASSWAVNTGELFF. The CDR3 DNA is TGTGCCAGCAGTTGGGCTGTAAACACCGGGGAGCTGTTTTTT. This chain connects TRBV27 to TRBJ2-2; D gene unclear. The CDR3 runs 14 residues. Germline CDR1 reads MNHEY; CDR2 reads SMNVEV (reference sequence). The germline V and J ends were trimmed by 4 bases and 2 bases, with 8 bases remaining between them.